This T cell receptor (beta chain) appears in the sequencing data of a study of T cell repertoires in cytomegalovirus infection (dated by TCRdb to about 2019). About the investigation overall: Donor HLA type was relevant to the analysis, as public TCR beta signatures indicated carriage of CMV infection together with the matching HLA type.

Instrument on record: Illumina HiSeq 1500. TCRdb reanalyzed the raw reads on its own, using fastp at Q25 for trimming and MiXCR for clone calling, and kept in-frame beta chains. Duplicate CDR3 protein sequences are folded into a single record with the most common DNA and genes. In this sample the table shows approximately 190,000 distinct CDR3 sequences, 8% to 10% of which occur a single time. Of the sample, 4.6% is held by the ten largest clones. Taken from the germline V gene, the CDR1 and CDR2 loops are MNHNS and SASEGT. The CDR3 sequence holds 16 residues, the cysteine and phenylalanine included. Only the CDR3 portion is preserved as DNA: 48 bases, with reading frame beginning at the first base. The trim is 1 base for V and 7 bases for J, with a gap of 16 bases between the germline ends. This clonotype appeared many times. No antigen is known for it. Per-base qualities were not stored, and no clone one base away is much larger.

The study at large found these results: In the ex vivo response, HLA-C-restricted CMV-specific TCR beta clonotypes were dominant, and in two of eight donors the single most frequent clonotype came from this HLA-C-restricted group. Cumulative frequency of public TCR beta family members discriminated carriers of CMV infection plus the relevant HLA type in this cohort and an independent approximately 400-donor cohort.

Sequencing input: PBMCs. The V and J segments used are TRBV6-1 and TRBJ2-2; a weak D assignment points to TRBD1 (5 bases agree). The TCR originated in a human donor in good health (CMV status not recorded). Some clones in this sample may be carry-over from other donors' samples. The sequenced DNA: TGTGCCAGCAGTGAAGTGGAAGCAGGGATCGGCGGGGAGCTGTTTTTT. Translated, it reads CASSEVEAGIGGELFF.